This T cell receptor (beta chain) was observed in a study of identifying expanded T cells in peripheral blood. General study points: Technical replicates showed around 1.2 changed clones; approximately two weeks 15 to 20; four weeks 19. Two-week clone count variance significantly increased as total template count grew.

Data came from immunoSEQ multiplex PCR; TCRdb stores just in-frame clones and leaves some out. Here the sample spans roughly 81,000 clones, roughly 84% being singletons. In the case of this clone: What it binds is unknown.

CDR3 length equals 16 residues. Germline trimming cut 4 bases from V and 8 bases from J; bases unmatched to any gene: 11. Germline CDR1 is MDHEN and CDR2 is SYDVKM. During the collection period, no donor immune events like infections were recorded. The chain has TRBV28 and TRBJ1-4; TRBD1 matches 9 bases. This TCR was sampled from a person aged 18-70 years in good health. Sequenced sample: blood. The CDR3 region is CASSSTRTGEKEKLFF. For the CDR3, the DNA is TGTGCCAGCAGTTCTACCCGGACAGGGGAGAAAGAAAAACTGTTTTTT.